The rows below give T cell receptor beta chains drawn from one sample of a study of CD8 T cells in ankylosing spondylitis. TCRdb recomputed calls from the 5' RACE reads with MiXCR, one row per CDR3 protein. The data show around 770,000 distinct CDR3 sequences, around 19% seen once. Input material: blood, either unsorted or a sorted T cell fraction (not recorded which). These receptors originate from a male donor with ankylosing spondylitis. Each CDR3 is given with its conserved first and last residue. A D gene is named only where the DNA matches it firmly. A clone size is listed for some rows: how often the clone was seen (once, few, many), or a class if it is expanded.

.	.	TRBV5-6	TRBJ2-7	TGTGCCAGCAGCCCGGTCCTACAGGGCTCCTCCTACGAGCAGTACTTC	CASSPVLQGSSYEQYF
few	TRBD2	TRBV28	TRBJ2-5	TGTGCCAGCAGTTGGACCTTCGGGGGGCAAGAGACCCAGTACTTC	CASSWTFGGQETQYF
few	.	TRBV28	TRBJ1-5	TGTGCCAGCAGCATGGGGCAGGGCCATAGCAATCAGCCCCAGCATTTT	CASSMGQGHSNQPQHF
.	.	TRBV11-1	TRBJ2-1	TGTGCCAGCAGCTCAGCAGGTTATAACAATGAGCAGTTCTTC	CASSSAGYNNEQFF
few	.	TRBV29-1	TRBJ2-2	TGCAGCGTCGTGAACGCGAACACCGGGGAGCTGTTTTTT	CSVVNANTGELFF
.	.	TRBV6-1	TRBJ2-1	TGTGCCAGCACAACGGGCGACAGTTACAATGAGCAGTTCTTC	CASTTGDSYNEQFF
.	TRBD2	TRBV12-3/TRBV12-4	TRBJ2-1	TGTGCCAGCGCCCCGGGACTAGCGCCAAACAATGAGCAGTTCTTC	CASAPGLAPNNEQFF
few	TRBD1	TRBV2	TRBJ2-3	TGTGCCAGCAGGACAGACAGGGGGCGTTCAGATACGCAGTATTTT	CASRTDRGRSDTQYF
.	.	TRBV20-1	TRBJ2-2	TGCAGTGCTAGAGATTTCGGCCTCCCGAACACCGGGGAGCTGTTTTTT	CSARDFGLPNTGELFF
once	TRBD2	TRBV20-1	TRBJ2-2	TGCAGTGCCAGATCAGCGGGAGTGAACACCGGGGAGCTGTTTTTT	CSARSAGVNTGELFF
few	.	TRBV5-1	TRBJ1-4	TGCGCCAGCAGCTGGTTATCTGCAACTAATGAAAAACTGTTTTTT	CASSWLSATNEKLFF
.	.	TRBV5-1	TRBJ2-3	TGCGCCAGCAGCTTAGAGGCTATCCGCACAGATACGCAGTATTTT	CASSLEAIRTDTQYF
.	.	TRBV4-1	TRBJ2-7	TGCGCCAGCAGCCAAGCTCAATCCAGGGTCTACGAGCAGTACTTC	CASSQAQSRVYEQYF
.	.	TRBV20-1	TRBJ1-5	TGCAGTGCTTCCCCAGCAGATAGCAATCAGCCCCAGCATTTT	CSASPADSNQPQHF
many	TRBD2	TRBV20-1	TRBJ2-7	TGCAGTGCTAGAGGATCGGGACTAGCGGGTTCTCGAATGGGGGAGCAGTACTTC	CSARGSGLAGSRMGEQYF
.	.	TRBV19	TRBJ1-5	TGTGCCAGTAGGGGAGCATGGGACTCCCAGCCCCAGCATTTT	CASRGAWDSQPQHF
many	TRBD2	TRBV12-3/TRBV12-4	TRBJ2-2	TGTGCCAGCAGAGGGGGACTAGCGGAAAACACCGGGGAGCTGTTTTTT	CASRGGLAENTGELFF
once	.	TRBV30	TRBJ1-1	TGTGCCTGGAATCAGGGGTTAGCGAACACTGAAGCTTTCTTT	CAWNQGLANTEAFF
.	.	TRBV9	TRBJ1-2	TGTGCCAGCAGCGTAGGAGGGGATAGGGATGGCTACACCTTC	CASSVGGDRDGYTF
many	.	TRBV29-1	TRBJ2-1	TGCAGCGTTGCTGGCGGGGCTTTCTACAATGAGCAGTTCTTC	CSVAGGAFYNEQFF
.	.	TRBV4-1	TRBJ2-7	TGCGCCAGCAGCCAAGAGTTCGGGAACAACTACGAGCAGTACTTC	CASSQEFGNNYEQYF
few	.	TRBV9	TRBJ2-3	TGTGCCAGCAGCGTAGACGGCTTCACAGATACGCAGTATTTT	CASSVDGFTDTQYF
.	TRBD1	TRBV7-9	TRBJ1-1	TGTGCCAGCAGCTCCCGAGGACAGGGGACATGGGCTGAAGCTTTCTTT	CASSSRGQGTWAEAFF
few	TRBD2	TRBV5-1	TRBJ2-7	TGCGCCAGCAGCCCCGGGGGGTGGAACGAGCAGTACTTC	CASSPGGWNEQYF
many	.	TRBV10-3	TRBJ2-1	TGTGCCATCAGTGAGGGATGGGGGCGCGCTAATGAGCAGTTCTTC	CAISEGWGRANEQFF
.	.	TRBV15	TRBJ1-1	TGTGCCACCAGCAGCGGGGGCACTGAAGCTTTCTTT	CATSSGGTEAFF
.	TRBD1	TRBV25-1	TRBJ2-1	TGTGCCAGCAGTGAACTGATAATACCGGGACAGGGGGCTGCGTGGAATGAGCAGTTCTTC	CASSELIIPGQGAAWNEQFF
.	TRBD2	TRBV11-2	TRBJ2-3	TGTGCCAGCAGCTTAGTTCGGGAGGCGACGCAGTATTTT	CASSLVREATQYF
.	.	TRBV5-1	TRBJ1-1	TGCGCCAGCAGCTTGGGGCGGGAAGCCCTCCCGAACACTGAAGCTTTCTTT	CASSLGREALPNTEAFF
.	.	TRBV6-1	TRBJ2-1	TGTGCCAGCAGGGTTATCCACTCCTCCTACAATGAGCAGTTCTTC	CASRVIHSSYNEQFF
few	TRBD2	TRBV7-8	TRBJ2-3	TGTGCCAGCAGCTCCCAGACTAGCGGGAGCACAGATACGCAGTATTTT	CASSSQTSGSTDTQYF
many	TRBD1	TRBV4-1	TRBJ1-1	TGCGCCAGCAGCCAAGTATGGGGACAGTCGAACACTGAAGCTTTCTTT	CASSQVWGQSNTEAFF
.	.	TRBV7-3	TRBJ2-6	TGTGCCAGCAGCCCACTCCCTACCGTCCTCTCTGGGGCCAACGTCCTGACTTTC	CASSPLPTVLSGANVLTF
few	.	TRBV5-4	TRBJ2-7	TGTGCCAGCAGGAGGGAGAGCTCCTACGAGCAGTACTTC	CASRRESSYEQYF
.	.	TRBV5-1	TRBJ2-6	TGCGCCAGCAGCGCACTACAGGGTGCTGGGGCCAACGTCCTGACTTTC	CASSALQGAGANVLTF
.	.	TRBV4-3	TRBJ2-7	TGCGCCAGCAGCCAAGATCTAGGGTTGGGCGAGCAGTACTTC	CASSQDLGLGEQYF
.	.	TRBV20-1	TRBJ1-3	TGCAGTGCTTCCCCCTCCGGAAACACCATATATTTT	CSASPSGNTIYF
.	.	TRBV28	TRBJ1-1	TGTGCCAGCAGTTTATTTTTGACGAACACTGAAGCTTTCTTT	CASSLFLTNTEAFF
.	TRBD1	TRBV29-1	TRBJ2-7	TGCAGCGTTGCCAGGGGGCTCTACGAGCAGTACTTC	CSVARGLYEQYF
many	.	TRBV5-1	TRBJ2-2	TGCGCCAGCAGCCCGGACGGCGTTGGGGAGCTGTTTTTT	CASSPDGVGELFF
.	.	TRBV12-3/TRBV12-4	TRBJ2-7	TGTGCCAGCAGTGAGTCCACGGGGCCCCACAATGAGCAGTACTTC	CASSESTGPHNEQYF
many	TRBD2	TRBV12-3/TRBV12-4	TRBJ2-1	TGTGCCAGCAGTTTTAGCGGGACCGGGAATGAGCAGTTCTTC	CASSFSGTGNEQFF
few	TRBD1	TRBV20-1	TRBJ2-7	TGCAGTGCTAGAGCCACCGGGACAGGAATTGCCTACGAGCAGTACTTC	CSARATGTGIAYEQYF
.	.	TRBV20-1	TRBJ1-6	TGCAGTGCTAGCCGGGACCCATATAATTCACCCCTCCACTTT	CSASRDPYNSPLHF
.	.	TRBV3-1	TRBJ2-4	TGTGCCAGCAAACGGGCCTCAGCCAAAAACATTCAGTACTTC	CASKRASAKNIQYF
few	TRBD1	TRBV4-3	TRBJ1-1	TGCGCCAGCAGCCAAGACAGGGGGCTGACTGAAGCTTTCTTT	CASSQDRGLTEAFF
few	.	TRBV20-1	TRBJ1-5	TGCAGTGCTAGAGATCATAGACGGGGGGACAATCAGCCCCAGCATTTT	CSARDHRRGDNQPQHF
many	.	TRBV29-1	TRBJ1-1	TGCAGCGTTGAGGGCTTTACCGCCTCGAACACTGAAGCTTTCTTT	CSVEGFTASNTEAFF
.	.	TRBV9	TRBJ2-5	TGTGCCAGCAGCGTAGGTATACAAGAGACCCAGTACTTC	CASSVGIQETQYF
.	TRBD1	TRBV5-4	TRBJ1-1	TGTGCCAGCAGCTCCGACAGGGGAAGGAAAGCTTTCTTT	CASSSDRGRKAFF
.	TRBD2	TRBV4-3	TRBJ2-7	TGCGCCAGCAGCCAAGGGCAGGGAGGGTACTACGAGCAGTACTTC	CASSQGQGGYYEQYF
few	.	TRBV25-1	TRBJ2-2	TGTGCCAGCAGTGAAGAAGGGGGGGTTACTAACACCGGGGAGCTGTTTTTT	CASSEEGGVTNTGELFF
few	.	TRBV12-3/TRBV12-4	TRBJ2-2	TGTGCCAGCAGTTTTCGTGTCTTCAGTCCAACCGGGGAGCTGTTTTTT	CASSFRVFSPTGELFF